This T cell receptor (beta chain) appears in the sequencing data of a study of OX40 agonist ivuxolimab in advanced cancers. Study-level information: Hepatocellular carcinoma, melanoma, renal cell or head and neck cancer affected the dose-escalation patients. Previous treatment with anti-PD-1, anti-PD-L1 or anti-CTLA-4 therapy was allowed; 40% had received some.

This clone was detected a few times. The target antigen is unknown. Overall study findings and caveats: Individuals who were partial responders at 0.1-3.0 mg/kg had clonal expansion that ranked among the lowest.

Repertoires were generated with immunoSEQ multiplex PCR, while TCRdb's copy carries only in-frame clones and drops some. In the table there are over 30,000 clones, roughly 80% of which are singletons. The sequencing used CD4+ or CD8+ T cells sorted from blood, collected in a trial of the OX40 agonist ivuxolimab. The origin of this receptor is an adult with an advanced solid tumor such as melanoma, head and neck, liver or kidney cancer.

The CDR3 loop is CASWTVAMNTEAFF. In DNA form, the CDR3 reads TGTGCCTCTTGGACAGTTGCAATGAACACTGAAGCTTTCTTT. This sequence joins TRBV30 and TRBJ1-1; TRBD1 is a possible D gene (6 bases). V was pared by 7 bases and J by 0 bases, with 15 bases between. The CDR3 covers 14 residues. Germline V gives CDR1 GTSNPN, CDR2 SVGIG (reference sequence).